Listed below are T cell receptor beta chains from one sample, sequenced in a study of radiotherapy plus CTLA-4 blockade in lung cancer. Libraries were prepared by immunoSEQ multiplex PCR; TCRdb keeps only in-frame clonotypes and omits some of them. The sample includes over 85,000 clones, almost 90% of them seen just once. The sample here was peripheral blood, taken from a patient treated with radiotherapy plus ipilimumab. These receptors all come from a human donor with non-small cell lung cancer that progressed on radiotherapy plus ipilimumab. Each CDR3 is given with its conserved first and last residue. D genes are given only for firm matches. Clone size is given for some rows only: seen once, a few or many times, or a class if the clone is expanded.

clone_size j_call v_call d_call cdr3_aa cdr3_nt
. TRBJ1-4 TRBV5-4 . CASSTDPNEKLFF TGTGCCAGCAGCACTGACCCGAATGAAAAACTGTTTTTT
. TRBJ2-3 TRBV9 . CASSVWSSGRTDTQYF TGTGCCAGCAGCGTATGGAGTAGCGGACGCACAGATACGCAGTATTTT
once TRBJ2-5 TRBV13 . CASSSLTGIAETQYF TGTGCCAGCAGCTCCCTGACAGGAATTGCAGAGACCCAGTACTTC
. TRBJ1-5 TRBV19 TRBD1 CASSPRTGGYSNQPQHF TGTGCCAGTAGTCCCCGGACAGGCGGCTATAGCAATCAGCCCCAGCATTTT
. TRBJ2-5 TRBV4-2 . CASSQLAEETQYF TGTGCCAGCAGCCAATTAGCGGAAGAGACCCAGTACTTC
. TRBJ1-1 TRBV2 TRBD1 CASRGTGLNTEAFF TGTGCCAGCAGAGGGACAGGGTTGAACACTGAAGCTTTCTTT
. TRBJ2-7 TRBV2 TRBD2 CASTTSGKSSYEQYF TGTGCCAGCACGACTAGCGGGAAGAGCTCCTACGAGCAGTACTTC
. TRBJ2-5 TRBV2 TRBD2 CASSAPSGQETQYF TGTGCCAGCAGTGCACCTAGCGGCCAAGAGACCCAGTACTTC
few TRBJ1-3 TRBV19 . CASSIRDSGNTIYF TGTGCCAGTAGTATCCGGGACTCTGGAAACACCATATATTTT
. TRBJ2-1 TRBV5-1 . CASSLDGSSGNEQFF TGCGCCAGCAGCTTGGACGGGAGTAGTGGAAATGAGCAGTTCTTC
. TRBJ1-1 TRBV4-1 . CASSQDERFPGAEAFF TGCGCCAGCAGCCAAGATGAAAGGTTTCCAGGGGCTGAAGCTTTCTTT
. TRBJ1-4 TRBV5-1 . CASSYGQLNNEKLFF TGCGCCAGCAGCTACGGACAGCTTAATAATGAAAAACTGTTTTTT
. TRBJ2-7 TRBV6-1 TRBD2 CASSEKGSGRYYEQYF TGTGCCAGCAGTGAAAAGGGTAGCGGGAGATACTACGAGCAGTACTTC
once TRBJ1-2 TRBV30 . CAWSGGGEGYTF TGTGCCTGGAGTGGGGGGGGTGAGGGCTACACCTTC
. TRBJ1-1 TRBV5-1 TRBD1 CASSPGQGILNTEAFF TGCGCCAGCAGCCCTGGACAGGGGATATTGAACACTGAAGCTTTCTTT
. TRBJ1-2 TRBV6-6 TRBD1 CASSRDRGHGYTF TGTGCCAGCAGCCGGGACAGGGGGCATGGCTACACCTTC
. TRBJ2-7 TRBV19 TRBD1 CATRGGQDYEQYF TGTGCCACCCGAGGGGGACAGGACTACGAGCAGTACTTC
. TRBJ2-5 TRBV5-4 TRBD2 CASSKSIHGLAGVRETQYF TGTGCCAGCAGCAAATCGATCCACGGACTAGCGGGAGTGAGAGAGACCCAGTACTTC
. TRBJ1-1 TRBV10-3 . CATDSGRGTEAFF TGTGCCACCGATTCGGGAAGAGGCACTGAAGCTTTCTTT
. TRBJ2-1 TRBV5-1 . CASSLGGEPYNEQFF TGCGCCAGCAGCTTGGGGGGCGAACCCTACAATGAGCAGTTCTTC
. TRBJ1-1 TRBV27 . CASYQTGNTEAFF TGTGCCAGCTACCAGACAGGTAACACTGAAGCTTTCTTT
. TRBJ2-4 TRBV5-4 . CASSSTGRRTLAKNIQYF TGTGCCAGCAGCTCTACGGGACGGCGGACCCTAGCCAAAAACATTCAGTACTTC
. TRBJ1-5 TRBV9 . CASSATRRGVLGNQPQHF TGTGCCAGCAGCGCCACCCGCCGGGGGGTTTTAGGCAATCAGCCCCAGCATTTT
few TRBJ2-7 TRBV14 . CASTRGGRYEQYF TGTGCCAGCACACGCGGGGGCCGGTACGAGCAGTACTTC
. TRBJ1-4 TRBV11-2 . CASSSPGAAEKLFF TGTGCCAGCAGCTCGCCCGGGGCCGCTGAAAAACTGTTTTTT
. TRBJ2-5 TRBV5-1 . CASSVISGETQYF TGCGCCAGCAGCGTAATTAGTGGGGAGACCCAGTACTTC
once TRBJ2-5 TRBV6-1 . CASSLRETQYF TGTGCCAGCAGTTTAAGGGAGACCCAGTACTTC
. TRBJ1-2 TRBV18 . CASSPQQEYYGYTF TGTGCCAGCTCACCCCAACAGGAGTACTATGGCTACACCTTC